This TCR beta chain was identified during a study of T cell repertoires in cytomegalovirus infection. For the study at large: Selection of CMV epitopes for the study included recently identified HLA-C-restricted and well-studied HLA-B-restricted ones. Findings of the study overall: The ex vivo response was dominated by HLA-C-restricted CMV-specific TCR beta clonotypes. Using cumulative public TCR beta family frequency, the authors identified those who carried CMV together with the relevant HLA.

TCRdb re-called the reads with MiXCR, one entry per CDR3 protein. The sample holds 550,000 to 850,000 distinct CDR3 sequences; roughly a third are singletons and the top ten take roughly 18%. Trimming pared 0 bases from V and 4 bases from J, leaving 5 bases between. Germline values: CDR1 SEHNR, CDR2 FQNEAQ (reference sequence). CDR3 length: 13 amino acids. To note about this clonotype: Its matching antigen is unknown. Just one base apart from a much larger clone, this may be a read error.

The sequence derives from a human donor in good health (CMV status not recorded). Some clones in this sample may be carry-over from other donors' samples. The material was cultured PBMCs, obtained from culture after CMV antigen stimulation. The V call is TRBV7-9, the J call TRBJ2-3; D call uncertain. The CDR3 sequence is CASSLASPDTQYF. The CDR3 bases are TGTGCCAGCAGCTTAGCTTCCCCAGATACGCAGTATTTT. Supplemented by reference TRBV7-9 and TRBJ2-3, the full variable domain reads DTGVSQNPRHKITKRGQNVTFRCDPISEHNRLYWYRQTLGQGPEFLTYFQNEAQLEKSRLLSDRFSAERPKGSFSTLEIQRTEQGDSAMYLCASSLASPDTQYFGPGTRLTVL.